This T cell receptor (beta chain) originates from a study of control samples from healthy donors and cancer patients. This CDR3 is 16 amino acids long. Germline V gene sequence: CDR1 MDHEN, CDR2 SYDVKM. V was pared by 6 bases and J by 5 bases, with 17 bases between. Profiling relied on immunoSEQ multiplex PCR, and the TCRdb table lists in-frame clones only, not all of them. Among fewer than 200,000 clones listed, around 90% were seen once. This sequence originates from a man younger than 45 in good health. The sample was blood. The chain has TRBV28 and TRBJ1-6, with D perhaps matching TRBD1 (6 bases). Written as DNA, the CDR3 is TGTGCCAGCAGACCTAACAGGGTTGGAGATAATTCACCCCTCCACTTT. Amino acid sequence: CASRPNRVGDNSPLHF.